This TCR beta chain comes out of a study of CD8+CD57+ T cells in acquired aplastic anemia. Study background: Across the sorted CD4+ and CD8+ cells, DNA amounts averaged 3.2 ug. General study points: Patients and controls had in common around 29 CD8+ CDR3 sequences.

The template used for profiling TCR beta VDJ and CDR3 was genomic DNA. TCRdb analysed the reads with MiXCR anew, one entry per CDR3 protein. Among approximately 170,000 distinct CDR3 sequences listed, approximately 50% were seen once. The junction had 8 bases not matched to a gene; V was cut back by 7 bases and J by 7 bases. In germline, CDR1 is MGHDK, CDR2 SYGVNS. The CDR3 is 14 residues long. Points on this clonotype: The antigen is undetermined.

The sequenced sample consisted of sorted CD4+, CD8+, or CD8+CD57+ T cells (not recorded which) from PBMCs. The sequence came from a human donor in good health, serving as a control. V usage is TRBV25-1 and J usage is TRBJ1-4, with TRBD1 matching over 8 bases. The CDR3 reads CASTPGGAGEKLFF. The CDR3 nucleotides read TGTGCCAGCACCCCAGGGGGCGCGGGTGAAAAACTGTTTTTT.